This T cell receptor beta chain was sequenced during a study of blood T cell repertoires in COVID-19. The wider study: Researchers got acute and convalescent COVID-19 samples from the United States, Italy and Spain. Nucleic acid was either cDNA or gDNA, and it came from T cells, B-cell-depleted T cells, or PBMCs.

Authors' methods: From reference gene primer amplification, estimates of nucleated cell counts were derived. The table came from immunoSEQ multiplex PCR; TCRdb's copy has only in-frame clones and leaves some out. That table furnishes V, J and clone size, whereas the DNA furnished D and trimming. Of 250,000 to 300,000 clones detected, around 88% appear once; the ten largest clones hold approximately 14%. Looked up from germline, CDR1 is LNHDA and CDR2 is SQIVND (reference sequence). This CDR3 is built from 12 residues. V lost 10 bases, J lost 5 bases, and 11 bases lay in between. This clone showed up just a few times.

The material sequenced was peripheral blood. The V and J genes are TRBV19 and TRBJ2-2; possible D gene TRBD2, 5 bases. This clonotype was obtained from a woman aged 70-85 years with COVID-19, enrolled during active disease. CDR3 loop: CATSRRTGELFF. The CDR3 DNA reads TGTGCCACTTCAAGGAGGACCGGGGAGCTGTTTTTT.